This entry concerns a single TCR beta chain. The entry originates in a study of shared T cell receptors in the human thymus. This CDR3 comprises 14 residues. Germline V gene sequence: CDR1 GTSNPN, CDR2 SVGIG (reference sequence). The V and J ends lost 4 bases and 3 bases, in that order; junction bases with no gene match: 6. Sequencing used immunoSEQ multiplex PCR; TCRdb keeps in-frame clones, though not all of them. The profile shows 630,000 or so clones, approximately 87% of them singletons. The sample was also reused in another study, on human thymus T cells. Turning to that study: Infants served as donors; they were healthy and Finnish and were having corrective surgery for congenital heart defects. Resected material from corrective heart surgery provided the thymus tissue analysed. Related research has reported that thymic repertoires overlap highly among unrelated individuals.

Sequencing was done on a sample of thymocytes. The source of this sequence is a boy younger than two with a congenital heart defect. The chain combines TRBV30 with TRBJ1-1; TRBD1 aligns across 9 bases. CDR3 in DNA: TGTGCCTGGAAACCAAGGACAGGGGACACTGAAGCTTTCTTT. This codes for CAWKPRTGDTEAFF.